The T cell receptor (beta chain) described here comes from a study of shared clonotypes between healthy human individuals. Study-wide results and limits: Non-shared clonotypes had lower generation probabilities than clonotypes shared by all four sorted-subset donors. The researchers took only blood, and tissue repertoires probably look different.

In regard to this clone: The antigen remains unidentified.

The J segment lost 1 base and the V segment lost 6 bases, leaving 3 bases of the junction unmatched. This CDR3 contains 14 residues. CDR1 is MNHEY and CDR2 is SMNVEV in the germline V gene (reference sequence). Clones were sequenced by immunoSEQ multiplex PCR, and TCRdb holds only the in-frame ones, with some missing. The table has approximately 400,000 clones, just over 95% seen once; the top ten hold 0.32%. The TCR originated in a man in his thirties or forties in good health. The chain couples TRBV27 to TRBJ2-7; 10 bases map to TRBD2. The sample taken for sequencing was memory CD8+ T cells sorted from blood. Indicated subset: CD45RO+ cells pooled with CCR7-negative TemRA cells. The CDR3 DNA is TGTGCCAGCAGGGGAGCGGGAGGGTCCTACGAGCAGTACTTC. Encoded protein: CASRGAGGSYEQYF.